A single count supports the clone carrying this T cell receptor beta chain. The data belong to a study of CD8 T cells in Susac syndrome. With random hexamers, reverse transcription was performed on about 0.5 to 1 ug of RNA. Multiplex PCR with immunoSEQ amplified the TCR beta CDR3 across 54 Vbeta and 13 Jbeta. TCRdb used MiXCR to reprocess the immunoSEQ multiplex PCR reads, holding one entry per CDR3 protein. The sample includes some 150,000 distinct CDR3 sequences, approximately 94% of them seen just once. The CDR3 is made up of 13 amino acids. Per germline, CDR1 LNHNV and CDR2 YYDKDF (reference sequence). Trimming took off 0 bases at V and 7 bases at J, with 7 bases between the two ends.

This TCR was recovered from a human donor with multiple sclerosis. The rearrangement uses TRBV15 and TRBJ1-5; no clear D gene. Source material: CD8+ T cells from PBMCs. The CDR3: CATSRDRRQPQHF. In DNA, the CDR3 is TGTGCCACCAGCAGAGATCGAAGACAGCCCCAGCATTTT.